The present entry profiles one TCR beta chain with its context. The CDR3 has 15 residues. The V end lost 4 bases, the J end lost 5 bases, and 15 bases lay between the germline ends. Germline CDR1 and CDR2: LGHNT and FRNRAP. The data originate from a study of blood T cell repertoires in COVID-19. Repertoires were generated with immunoSEQ multiplex PCR, while TCRdb's copy carries only in-frame clones and drops some. In the table there are under 250,000 clones, 81% of which are singletons. The source of this sequence is a woman aged 45-65 years with acute COVID-19. V and J are TRBV12-5 and TRBJ2-1; D might be TRBD2 (5 bases). Material: PBMCs or T cells enriched from blood (not recorded which). CDR3 nucleotide sequence: TGTGCTAGTGGTTCCACCGTTGCGGGCCACAATGAGCAGTTCTTC. This gives the protein CASGSTVAGHNEQFF.